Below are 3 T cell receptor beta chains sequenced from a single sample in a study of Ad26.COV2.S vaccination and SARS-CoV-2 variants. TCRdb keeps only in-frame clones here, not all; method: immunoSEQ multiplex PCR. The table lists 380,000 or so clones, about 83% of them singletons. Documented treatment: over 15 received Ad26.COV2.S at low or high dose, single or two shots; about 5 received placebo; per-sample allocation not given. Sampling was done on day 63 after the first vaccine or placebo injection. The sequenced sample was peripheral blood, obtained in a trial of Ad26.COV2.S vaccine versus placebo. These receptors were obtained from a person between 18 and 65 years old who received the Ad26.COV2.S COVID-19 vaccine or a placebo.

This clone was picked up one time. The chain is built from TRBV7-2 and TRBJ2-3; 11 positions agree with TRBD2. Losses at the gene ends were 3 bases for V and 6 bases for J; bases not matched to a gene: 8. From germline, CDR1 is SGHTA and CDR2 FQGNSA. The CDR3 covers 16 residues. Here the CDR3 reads CASSFSGGAGSDTQYF. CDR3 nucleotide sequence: TGTGCCAGCAGCTTTAGCGGGGGGGCTGGAAGTGATACGCAGTATTTT.

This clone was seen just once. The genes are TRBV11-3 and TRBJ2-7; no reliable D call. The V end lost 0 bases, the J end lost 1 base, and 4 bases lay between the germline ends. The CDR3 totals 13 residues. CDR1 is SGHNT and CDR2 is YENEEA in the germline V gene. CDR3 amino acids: CASSLDSSYEQYF. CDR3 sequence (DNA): TGTGCCAGCAGCTTAGACTCTTCCTACGAGCAGTACTTC.

CDR3 protein: CASSQGGDRENTEAFF. CDR3 DNA: TGTGCCAGCAGCCAAGGTGGAGACAGGGAGAACACTGAAGCTTTCTTT. The chain couples TRBV4-2 to TRBJ1-1, with 7 bases matching TRBD1. This CDR3 has 16 residues. The germline V gene encodes CDR1 LGHNA and CDR2 YNFKEQ. Trimming removed 1 base from V and 1 base from J; junction bases left unmatched: 6.